The present TCR beta chain was sequenced within a study of OX40 agonist ivuxolimab in advanced cancers. Notes on the study in general: A proportion of nonresponders additionally exhibited low normalized T-cell clonal expansion.

Details on this clone: Its antigen is not known.

The germline V gene has CDR1 SNHLY and CDR2 FYNNEI. Trimming pared 7 bases from V and 6 bases from J, leaving 8 bases between. The CDR3 is 11 residues long. The protocol was immunoSEQ multiplex PCR, while the TCRdb copy is restricted to in-frame clones and leaves out a portion. The sample contains roughly 80,000 clones, approximately 85% of which appear only once. Autoimmune disease history or systemic immunosuppression meant exclusion. The sequence derives from an adult with an advanced solid tumor such as melanoma, head and neck, liver or kidney cancer. The material was CD4+ or CD8+ T cells sorted from blood, obtained in a trial of the OX40 agonist ivuxolimab. The rearrangement joins TRBV2 to TRBJ2-3; D gene uncertain. The CDR3 protein is CASTKWDTQYF. CDR3 DNA sequence: TGTGCCAGCACCAAGTGGGATACGCAGTATTTT.